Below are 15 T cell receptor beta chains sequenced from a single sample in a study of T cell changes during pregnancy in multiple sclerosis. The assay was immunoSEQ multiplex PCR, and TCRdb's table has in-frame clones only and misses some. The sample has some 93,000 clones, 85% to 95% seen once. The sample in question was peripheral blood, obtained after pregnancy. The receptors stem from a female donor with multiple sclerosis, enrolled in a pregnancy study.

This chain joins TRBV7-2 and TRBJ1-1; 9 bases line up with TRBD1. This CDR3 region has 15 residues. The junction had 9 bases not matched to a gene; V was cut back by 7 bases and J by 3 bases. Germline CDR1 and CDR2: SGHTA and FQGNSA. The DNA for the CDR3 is TGTGCCAGCACCAAAGACAGGGGGTCATACACTGAAGCTTTCTTT. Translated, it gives CASTKDRGSYTEAFF.

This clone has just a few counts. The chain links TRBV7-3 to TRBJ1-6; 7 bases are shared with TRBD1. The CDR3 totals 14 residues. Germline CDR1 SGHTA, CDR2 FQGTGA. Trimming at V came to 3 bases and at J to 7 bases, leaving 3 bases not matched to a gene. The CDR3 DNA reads TGTGCCAGCAGCTTGGGACAGCAAAATTCACCCCTCCACTTT. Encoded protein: CASSLGQQNSPLHF.

In DNA, the CDR3 is TGTGCCAGCAGTGGAGGGACAGGGCACTCCTACGAGCAGTACTTC. This translates into CASSGGTGHSYEQYF. The rearrangement uses TRBV6-1 and TRBJ2-7; 9 nucleotides line up with TRBD1. Looked up from germline, CDR1 is MNHNS and CDR2 is SASEGT. The CDR3 runs to 15 residues. Trimming at V came to 4 bases and at J to 0 bases, leaving 4 bases not matched to a gene.

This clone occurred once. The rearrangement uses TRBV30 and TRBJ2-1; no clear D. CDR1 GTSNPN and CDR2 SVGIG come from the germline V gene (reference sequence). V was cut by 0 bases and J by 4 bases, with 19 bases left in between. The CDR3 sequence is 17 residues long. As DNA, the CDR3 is TGTGCCTGGAGTGTAGAGCTGCTCCTAACCGAATACAATGAGCAGTTCTTC. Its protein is CAWSVELLLTEYNEQFF.

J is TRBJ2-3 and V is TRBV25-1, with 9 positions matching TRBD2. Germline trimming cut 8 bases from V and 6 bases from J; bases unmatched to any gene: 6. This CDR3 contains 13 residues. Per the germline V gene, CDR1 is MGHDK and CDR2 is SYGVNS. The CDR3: CASLAGGRDTQYF. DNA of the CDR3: TGTGCCAGCTTGGCGGGGGGGCGGGATACGCAGTATTTT.

The CDR3 here is CASSEALRGEGYGYTF. As DNA, the CDR3 is TGTGCCAGCAGTGAAGCGCTCCGGGGGGAGGGCTATGGCTACACCTTC. The chain employs TRBV2 and TRBJ1-2; maybe TRBD1 (5 bases). Germline CDR1 SNHLY, CDR2 FYNNEI. V gave up 0 bases and J gave up 4 bases, with 15 bases separating them. CDR3 length: 16 amino acids.

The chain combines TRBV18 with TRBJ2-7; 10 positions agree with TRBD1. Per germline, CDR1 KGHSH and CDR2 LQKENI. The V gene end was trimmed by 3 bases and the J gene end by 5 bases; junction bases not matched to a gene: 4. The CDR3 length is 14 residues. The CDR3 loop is CASSPGQGLNEQYF. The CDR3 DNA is TGTGCCAGCTCACCGGGACAGGGGTTGAACGAGCAGTACTTC.

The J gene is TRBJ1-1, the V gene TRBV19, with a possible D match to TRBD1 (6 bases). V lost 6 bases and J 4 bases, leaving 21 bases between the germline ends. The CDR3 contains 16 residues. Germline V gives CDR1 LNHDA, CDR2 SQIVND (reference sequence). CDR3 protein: CASRQGSAIRVTEAFF. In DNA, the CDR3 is TGTGCCAGTAGGCAGGGGTCTGCGATTCGTGTCACTGAAGCTTTCTTT.

As DNA, the CDR3 is TGTGCCAGCAGCCCGAAAACCACAGGGAGCTCCTACGAGCAGTACTTC. This codes for CASSPKTTGSSYEQYF. The J gene is TRBJ2-7, the V gene TRBV5-8, with TRBD1 as a possible D gene (6 bases). CDR3 size: 16 residues. Germline V CDR1 and CDR2: SGHTS, YDEGEE. The ends were cut back, 4 bases at V and 0 bases at J, with 17 bases in the middle.

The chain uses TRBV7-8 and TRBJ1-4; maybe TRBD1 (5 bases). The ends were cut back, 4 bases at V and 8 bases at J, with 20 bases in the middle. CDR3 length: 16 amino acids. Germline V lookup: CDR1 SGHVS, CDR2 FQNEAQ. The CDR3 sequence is CASSWVLGTEVEKLFF. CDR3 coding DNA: TGTGCCAGCAGCTGGGTTTTGGGGACTGAAGTGGAAAAACTGTTTTTT.

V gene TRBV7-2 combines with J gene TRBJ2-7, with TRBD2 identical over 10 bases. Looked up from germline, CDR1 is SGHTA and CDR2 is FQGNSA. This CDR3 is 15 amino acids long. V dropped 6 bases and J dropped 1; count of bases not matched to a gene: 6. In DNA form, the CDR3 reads TGTGCCAGCAGTCCGGATAGCGGGGGGTCCTACGAGCAGTACTTC. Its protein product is CASSPDSGGSYEQYF.

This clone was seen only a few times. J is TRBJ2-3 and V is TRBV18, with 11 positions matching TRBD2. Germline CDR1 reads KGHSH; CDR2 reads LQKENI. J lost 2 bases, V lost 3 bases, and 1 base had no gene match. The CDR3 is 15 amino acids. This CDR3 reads CASSPGLADTDTQYF. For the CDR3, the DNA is TGTGCCAGCTCACCGGGACTAGCGGACACAGATACGCAGTATTTT.

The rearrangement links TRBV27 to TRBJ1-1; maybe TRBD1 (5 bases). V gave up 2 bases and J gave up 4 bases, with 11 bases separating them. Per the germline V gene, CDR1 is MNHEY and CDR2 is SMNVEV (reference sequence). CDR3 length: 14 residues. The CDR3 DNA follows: TGTGCCAGCAGTTTAGTGGCAGGGCTCACTGAAGCTTTCTTT. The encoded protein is CASSLVAGLTEAFF.

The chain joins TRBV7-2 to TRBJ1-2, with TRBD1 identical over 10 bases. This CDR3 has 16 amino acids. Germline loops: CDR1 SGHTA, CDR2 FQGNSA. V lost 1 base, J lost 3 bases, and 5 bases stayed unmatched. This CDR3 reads CASSLGGQGSDYGYTF. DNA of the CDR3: TGTGCCAGCAGCTTAGGGGGACAGGGGAGCGACTATGGCTACACCTTC.

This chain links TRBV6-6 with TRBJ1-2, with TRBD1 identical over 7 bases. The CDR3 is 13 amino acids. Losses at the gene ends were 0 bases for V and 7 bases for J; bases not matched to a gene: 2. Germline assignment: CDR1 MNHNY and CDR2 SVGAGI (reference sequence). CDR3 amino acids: CASSYSGQVGYTF. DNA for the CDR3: TGTGCCAGCAGTTACTCAGGACAGGTTGGCTACACCTTC.